Following are 28 T cell receptor beta chains from one sample sequenced in a study of T cells in Graves' hyperthyroidism and ophthalmopathy. What was amplified from RNA transcripts were TCR beta CDR3 regions. The HTBI primer set served for first-round RT-PCR of the TCR CDR3. TCRdb analysed the multiplex PCR reads with MiXCR anew, one entry per CDR3 protein. The sample records about 540,000 distinct CDR3 sequences, 46% being singletons. Sequenced sample: peripheral blood or thyroid tissue (not recorded which). Every receptor here comes from a young woman with Graves' hyperthyroidism.

CDR3 nucleotide sequence: TGTGCCAGCAGCCGTGGCGAGACAGGGACGGGACAGACCCAGTACTTC. Translation gives CASSRGETGTGQTQYF. The chain carries TRBV7-2 and TRBJ2-5, with 7 bases fitting TRBD1. This CDR3 is 16 amino acids long. Germline CDR1 reads SGHTA; CDR2 reads FQGNSA. The V gene end was trimmed by 5 bases and the J gene end by 6 bases; junction bases not matched to a gene: 15.

This clonotype was counted many times. The chain employs TRBV7-6 and TRBJ2-5; D is ambiguous. The germline CDR1 and CDR2 sequences are SGHVS and FNYEAQ. There are 13 residues in the CDR3. The V end was cut by 5 bases, the J end by 2 bases, with 9 bases between. CDR3 residues: CASSPDGQETQYF. The CDR3 bases are TGTGCCAGCAGCCCGGACGGGCAAGAGACCCAGTACTTC.

The chain employs TRBV29-1 and TRBJ1-1; possibly TRBD1 for D (5 bases). V was pared by 8 bases and J by 0 bases, with 19 bases between. Germline V gene data show CDR1 as SQVTM and CDR2 as ANQGSEA. The CDR3 has 15 residues. The CDR3 spells CSPGGPPYMNTEAFF. In DNA form, the CDR3 reads TGCAGCCCGGGGGGTCCCCCCTACATGAACACTGAAGCTTTCTTT.

The V and J genes are TRBV25-1 and TRBJ1-1; D ambiguous. V gave up 4 bases and J gave up 14 bases, with 17 bases separating them. The CDR3 totals 12 residues. The germline CDR1 and CDR2 sequences are MGHDK and SYGVNS. DNA of the CDR3: TGTGCCAGCAGTGCATCCCAGTTGAGCGGGTTCTTT. Residues: CASSASQLSGFF.

This clonotype has only a few counts. The chain links TRBV10-3 to TRBJ2-7, with a tentative D call TRBD1 (5 bases). V dropped 2 bases and J dropped 2 bases, with 16 bases sitting between them. This CDR3 region has 16 residues. The germline V gene encodes CDR1 ENHRY and CDR2 SYGVKD. CDR3 bases: TGTGCCATCAGTGAGGGTCTGTGGGGCCTTCCCTACGAGCAGTACTTC. Translation: CAISEGLWGLPYEQYF.

On this clonotype itself: A single base separates this from a much larger clone, so it may be a read error. The rearrangement links TRBV24-1 to TRBJ2-5; 14 nucleotides line up with TRBD2. After removal of 3 bases from V and 5 bases from J, the junction contained 4 bases not matched to a gene. Germline loops: CDR1 KGHDR, CDR2 SFDVKD. The CDR3 totals 16 residues. CDR3 DNA: TGTGCCACCAGTGATCGGACTAGCGGGAGGTGGGAGACCCAGTACTTC. This codes for CATSDRTSGRWETQYF.

This clonotype was counted at least ten times. The gene calls are TRBV29-1 and TRBJ2-7; D possibly uses TRBD1 or TRBD2 (5 bases each). CDR1 is SQVTM and CDR2 is ANQGSEA in the germline V gene. This CDR3 contains 14 residues. V lost 1 base, J lost 6 bases, and 16 bases lay in between. CDR3 loop: CSVEGEVGTAEQYF. For the CDR3, the DNA is TGCAGCGTTGAAGGGGAAGTGGGGACGGCCGAGCAGTACTTC.

This clonotype was recorded a few times. Sequence at one end of the junction differs from germline and may be a read error. The chain is built from TRBV6-6 and TRBJ2-6; D is possibly TRBD1 (6 bases). Germline loops: CDR1 MNHNY, CDR2 SVGAGI (reference sequence). The CDR3 loop spans 17 amino acids. The CDR3 DNA reads TGTGCCAGCAGTTACGAGGGGGTCTACTCTGGGGCCAATGTCCTGACTTTC. It codes for CASSYEGVYSGANVLTF.

This clonotype was seen repeatedly, ten times or more. V gene TRBV7-2 combines with J gene TRBJ2-7, with 7 nucleotides matching TRBD2. The CDR3 runs to 13 residues. From germline, CDR1 is SGHTA and CDR2 FQGNSA. V gave up 3 bases and J gave up 4 bases; unmatched junction bases: 3. CDR3: CASSFGGRYEQYF. CDR3 sequence (DNA): TGTGCCAGCAGCTTTGGCGGGAGATACGAGCAGTACTTC.

Many counts were recorded for this clonotype. The chain uses TRBV19 and TRBJ1-1; D gene unclear. This CDR3 comprises 12 residues. CDR1 LNHDA and CDR2 SQIVND come from the germline V gene (reference sequence). V dropped 7 bases and J dropped 6 bases, with 12 bases sitting between them. CDR3 sequence reads: CASTVEQPEAFF. Written as DNA, the CDR3 is TGTGCCAGTACGGTAGAACAGCCTGAAGCTTTCTTT.

This clonotype was recorded at least ten times. The CDR3 bases are TGTGCCAGCAGCTCCCTGAGTAGGGGGGAGACCCAGTACTTC. Amino acid sequence: CASSSLSRGETQYF. V usage is TRBV7-2 and J usage is TRBJ2-5, with D possibly being TRBD1 (6 bases). Trimming left V 4 bases short and J 5 bases short, with 14 bases between. The CDR3 sequence is 14 residues long. Looked up from germline, CDR1 is SGHTA and CDR2 is FQGNSA.

Notes on this clonotype: A much larger clone lies one base from this, so it may be a read error. The chain combines TRBV11-2 with TRBJ1-5; D call uncertain. Deletions cut 0 bases from V and 6 bases from J, with 9 bases between. This CDR3 comprises 14 residues. CDR1 and CDR2 from the germline V gene are SGHAT and FQNNGV. DNA for the CDR3: TGTGCCAGCAGCTTAGAGGGATCAGCTCAGCCCCAGCATTTT. Translating it yields CASSLEGSAQPQHF.

This clonotype showed up many times. V and J are TRBV29-1 and TRBJ2-5; unclear D gene. Germline CDR1 SQVTM, CDR2 ANQGSEA. This CDR3 comprises 13 residues. V lost 1 base and J 1 base, leaving 7 bases between the germline ends. CDR3 region: CSVEGTVQETQYF. CDR3 DNA: TGCAGCGTTGAAGGGACGGTCCAAGAGACCCAGTACTTC.

This clonotype occurred many times. The chain links TRBV2 to TRBJ1-5; a possible D gene is TRBD1 (6 bases). Germline CDR1 reads SNHLY; CDR2 reads FYNNEI. CDR3 size: 15 residues. Trimming pared 6 bases from V and 3 bases from J, leaving 15 bases between. The CDR3 DNA reads as TGTGCCAGCAGGTTACTACAGGGACACAATCAGCCCCAGCATTTT. This codes for CASRLLQGHNQPQHF.

V is TRBV29-1 and J is TRBJ1-1; 7 bases are shared with TRBD1. There are 13 residues in the CDR3. Germline V CDR1 and CDR2: SQVTM, ANQGSEA. V shed 6 bases and J 11 bases; nucleotides not matched to a gene: 15. CDR3 coding DNA: TGCAGCGTGCAGCAGGGGGAGCTAGTGAGGGCTTTCTTT. The encoded protein is CSVQQGELVRAFF.

A word on this clonotype: A read error may produce the germline difference seen at one junction end. The chain has TRBV7-8 and TRBJ2-7; D unclear. CDR3 length equals 14 residues. Germline V lookup: CDR1 SGHVS, CDR2 FQNEAQ. The chain's CDR3 is CASSQVAGSCEQYF. DNA for the CDR3: TGTGCCAGCAGCCAAGTCGCCGGCTCCTGCGAGCAGTACTTC.

The chain employs TRBV15 and TRBJ2-2, with D maybe TRBD2 (6 bases). This CDR3 is 14 amino acids long. Between the trimmed V and J ends, which lost 3 bases and 6 bases, there was a span of 11 bases. Per germline, CDR1 LNHNV and CDR2 YYDKDF (reference sequence). The CDR3 bases are TGTGCCACCAGCAGTCAGCTAGCGTCCGGGGAGCTGTTTTTT. Its translation: CATSSQLASGELFF. Together with reference TRBV15 and TRBJ2-2, the CDR3 gives the full variable domain: DAMVIQNPRYQVTQFGKPVTLSCSQTLNHNVMYWYQQKSSQAPKLLFHYYDKDFNNEADTPDNFQSRRPNTSFCFLDIRSPGLGDTAMYLCATSSQLASGELFFGEGSRLTVL.

This clonotype came up a few times. A much larger clone is a single base away; this may be a read error. The CDR3 sequence: CASSFGGTYEQYF. The CDR3 DNA is TGTGCCAGCAGCTTCGGGGGAACCTACGAGCAGTACTTC. The V call is TRBV7-2, the J call TRBJ2-7; the D gene is possibly TRBD2 (6 bases). The V end lost 3 bases, the J end lost 2 bases, and 8 bases lay between the germline ends. This CDR3 spans 13 amino acids. The germline gives CDR1 SGHTA, CDR2 FQGNSA.

The genes are TRBV9 and TRBJ1-2; no definite D call. The CDR3 contains 11 residues. Germline CDR1 reads SGDLS; CDR2 reads YYNGEE. Trimming cost V 2 bases and J 1 base, with 0 bases left between them. DNA of the CDR3: TGTGCCAGCAGCGTTAACTATGGCTACACCTTC. Translating gives CASSVNYGYTF.

There are many counts of this clonotype. This chain connects TRBV24-1 to TRBJ2-2; tentatively, D is TRBD2 (6 bases). V lost 7 bases, J lost 4 bases, and 15 bases lay in between. The CDR3 extends over 15 amino acids. Germline lookup yields CDR1 KGHDR and CDR2 SFDVKD. CDR3 sequence (DNA): TGTGCCACCAGGGGACGGGGAGCGGGCACCGGGGAGCTGTTTTTT. This gives the protein CATRGRGAGTGELFF.

This clonotype occurred many times. The chain has TRBV7-6 and TRBJ1-1, with D possibly being TRBD1 (5 bases). With 5 bases removed from V and 0 bases from J, the gap between germline ends came to 13 bases. Looked up from germline, CDR1 is SGHVS and CDR2 is FNYEAQ. This CDR3 contains 15 residues. The CDR3 sequence: CASSAGDGLNTEAFF. CDR3 in DNA: TGTGCCAGCAGCGCCGGGGACGGATTGAACACTGAAGCTTTCTTT.

The J gene is TRBJ2-7, the V gene TRBV29-1; D not resolved. Deletions cut 7 bases from V and 2 bases from J, with 15 bases between. CDR1 is SQVTM and CDR2 is ANQGSEA in the germline V gene. The CDR3 sequence is 13 residues long. This CDR3 is CSARVASPYEQYF. The CDR3 nucleotides read TGCAGCGCCCGCGTGGCTAGTCCCTACGAGCAGTACTTC.

In this sample, this clonotype turned up a few times. This rearrangement joins TRBV6-5 to TRBJ1-2; D ambiguous. This CDR3 region has 13 residues. V lost 6 bases and J 4 bases, leaving 12 bases between the germline ends. The germline V gene encodes CDR1 MNHEY and CDR2 SVGAGI. The CDR3 sequence: CASSSESSYGYTF. In DNA, the CDR3 is TGTGCCAGCAGCTCTGAGAGTTCCTATGGCTACACCTTC.

The chain employs TRBV19 and TRBJ2-5; D uncertain. The CDR3 extends over 14 amino acids. V was clipped by 4 bases and J by 3 bases, with 12 bases between them. Germline V CDR1 and CDR2: LNHDA, SQIVND (reference sequence). The CDR3 here is CASSTPRGEETQYF. For the CDR3, the DNA is TGTGCCAGTAGTACCCCCCGCGGCGAAGAGACCCAGTACTTC.

On this clonotype: One end of the junction does not line up with germline, which may come from a read error. V is TRBV7-9 and J is TRBJ2-7; TRBD2 agrees at 7 bases. The CDR3 spans 15 residues. The germline V gene encodes CDR1 SEHNR and CDR2 FQNEAQ (reference sequence). This CDR3 reads CASSLAGGPTGELYF. The CDR3 coding sequence is TGTGCCAGCAGCTTAGCGGGAGGGCCGACCGGGGAGCTGTACTTC.

V gene TRBV29-1 combines with J gene TRBJ1-2; D is possibly TRBD1 (6 bases). With 4 bases removed from V and 3 bases from J, the gap between germline ends came to 9 bases. Germline values: CDR1 SQVTM, CDR2 ANQGSEA. The CDR3 consists of 12 residues. CDR3 sequence reads: CSVVAGDYGYTF. The DNA for the CDR3 is TGCAGCGTTGTGGCAGGGGACTATGGCTACACCTTC.

The V call is TRBV2, the J call TRBJ1-5; D is uncertain. With 6 bases removed from V and 0 bases from J, the gap between germline ends came to 12 bases. Germline V CDR1 and CDR2: SNHLY, FYNNEI. The CDR3 sequence is 15 residues long. The CDR3 sequence: CASSLDVNSNQPQHF. DNA of the CDR3: TGTGCCAGCAGCCTAGACGTTAATAGCAATCAGCCCCAGCATTTT.

The rearrangement uses TRBV28 and TRBJ2-2; 9 nucleotides agree with TRBD2. The CDR3 spans 17 residues. CDR1 is MDHEN, CDR2 SYDVKM, per germline. V lost 2 bases and J lost 0; bases outside the gene matches: 4. This chain's CDR3 is CASSLSSGRANTGELFF. The CDR3 DNA is TGTGCCAGCAGTTTAAGTAGCGGGAGAGCGAACACCGGGGAGCTGTTTTTT. The variable domain in full, with the rest retrieved from reference TRBV28 and TRBJ2-2, is DVKVTQSSRYLVKRTGEKVFLECVQDMDHENMFWYRQDPGLGLRLIYFSYDVKMKEKGDIPEGYSVSREKKERFSLILESASTNQTSMYLCASSLSSGRANTGELFFGEGSRLTVL.